The 21 T cell receptor beta chains below all came from one sample that was sequenced in a study of Ad26.COV2.S vaccination and SARS-CoV-2 variants. Libraries were prepared by immunoSEQ multiplex PCR; TCRdb keeps only in-frame clonotypes and omits some of them. The sample contains 440,000 or so clones, about 88% of which appear only once. The treatment is: about 20 received Ad26.COV2.S at low or high dose, single or two shots; about 5 received placebo; per-sample allocation not given. Day 63 following the first vaccine or placebo injection was when the samples were taken. Source: peripheral blood, taken in a trial of Ad26.COV2.S vaccine versus placebo. Every receptor here comes from a person aged 18-60 years who received the Ad26.COV2.S COVID-19 vaccine or a placebo.

The chain links TRBV5-1 to TRBJ2-2, with TRBD1 identical over 8 bases. Germline-derived CDR1 and CDR2 are SGHRS and YFSETQ. The CDR3 runs 16 residues. Unmatched junction bases numbered 6, after V lost 0 bases and J lost 5 bases. The CDR3 loop reads CASSLDGQGLTGELFF. CDR3 nucleotides: TGCGCCAGCAGCTTGGACGGACAGGGTTTAACCGGGGAGCTGTTTTTT.

CDR3 sequence reads: CASSLDITGELFF. CDR3 in DNA: TGTGCCAGCAGCTTAGATATTACGGGGGAGCTGTTTTTT. The chain recombines TRBV11-2 with TRBJ2-2; D gene uncertain. Trimming pared 0 bases from V and 8 bases from J, leaving 7 bases between. CDR1 is SGHAT and CDR2 is FQNNGV in the germline V gene. CDR3 size: 13 residues.

The rearrangement links TRBV28 to TRBJ2-5; D is possibly TRBD2 (6 bases). The V gene's germline CDR1 is MDHEN and CDR2 SYDVKM. Trimming shortened V by 6 bases and J by 3 bases, and 8 bases separated the two germline ends. The length of the CDR3 is 12 residues. CDR3 coding DNA: TGTGCCAGCAGGGCGGGGAAAGAGACCCAGTACTTC. This encodes CASRAGKETQYF.

The chain carries TRBV7-8 and TRBJ2-7; 7 positions match TRBD1. In germline, CDR1 is SGHVS, CDR2 FQNEAQ. This CDR3 has 16 residues. Trimming removed 1 base from V and 1 base from J; junction bases left unmatched: 7. The CDR3 spells CASSLGRQGDSYEQYF. The CDR3 DNA reads as TGTGCCAGCAGCTTAGGTCGTCAGGGGGATTCCTACGAGCAGTACTTC.

This sequence joins TRBV19 and TRBJ2-7; no reliable D call. V shed 5 bases and J shed 2 bases, with 13 bases lying between them. Germline V lookup: CDR1 LNHDA, CDR2 SQIVND (reference sequence). The CDR3 loop spans 14 amino acids. CDR3 in amino acids: CASSEPGPPYEQYF. DNA of the CDR3: TGTGCCAGTAGTGAACCGGGTCCTCCCTACGAGCAGTACTTC.

This rearrangement joins TRBV6-5 to TRBJ2-1; TRBD2 matches 9 bases. The CDR3 runs 14 residues. CDR1 is MNHEY and CDR2 is SVGAGI in the germline V gene. V trimming: 6 bases; J trimming: 3 bases; junction bases outside the gene matches: 3. The CDR3 loop is CASRGTSYYNEQFF. The DNA for the CDR3 is TGTGCCAGCAGGGGGACTAGCTACTACAATGAGCAGTTCTTC.

J is TRBJ2-1 and V is TRBV25-1; 8 bases agree with TRBD2. V gave up 4 bases and J gave up 4 bases; unmatched junction bases: 6. Looked up from germline, CDR1 is MGHDK and CDR2 is SYGVNS. The CDR3 has 15 residues. The CDR3 reads CASSGSGSWYNEQFF. CDR3 sequence (DNA): TGTGCCAGCAGTGGAAGCGGGAGTTGGTACAATGAGCAGTTCTTC.

The chain recombines TRBV7-9 with TRBJ1-2; TRBD1 might be the D (5 bases). The V end was cut by 3 bases, the J end by 8 bases, with 10 bases between. Per germline, CDR1 SEHNR and CDR2 FQNEAQ (reference sequence). This CDR3 region has 12 residues. Here the CDR3 reads CASSFYGGGYTF. The CDR3 DNA reads TGTGCCAGCAGCTTTTATGGGGGAGGCTACACCTTC. The full variable domain, with the rest looked up from reference TRBV7-9 and TRBJ1-2, is DTGVSQNPRHKITKRGQNVTFRCDPISEHNRLYWYRQTLGQGPEFLTYFQNEAQLEKSRLLSDRFSAERPKGSFSTLEIQRTEQGDSAMYLCASSFYGGGYTFGSGTRLTVV.

This clone was found once. This chain links TRBV4-3 with TRBJ1-1; D is unresolved. Per the germline V gene, CDR1 is LGHNA and CDR2 is YSLEER. The CDR3 loop spans 14 amino acids. Trimming took 0 bases from V and 2 from J, leaving 7 bases between them. The CDR3 sequence is CASSQDRRNTEAFF. CDR3 sequence (DNA): TGCGCCAGCAGCCAAGACAGGCGAAACACTGAAGCTTTCTTT.

The chain is built from TRBV6-1 and TRBJ1-5; 8 bases are shared with TRBD1. This CDR3 contains 19 residues. The V and J ends lost 4 bases and 5 bases, in that order; junction bases with no gene match: 19. Germline values: CDR1 MNHNS, CDR2 SASEGT. CDR3 nucleotides: TGTGCCAGCAGTGCGAACCTGGAGACAGGGGCGGCGAGGCATCAGCCCCAGCATTTT. It specifies CASSANLETGAARHQPQHF.

This rearrangement joins TRBV19 to TRBJ2-5, with TRBD2 identical over 10 bases. The CDR3 totals 16 residues. CDR1 and CDR2 (germline): LNHDA, SQIVND (reference sequence). V dropped 5 bases and J dropped 5; count of bases not matched to a gene: 11. This CDR3 reads CASSPALAGGGETQYF. The DNA for the CDR3 is TGTGCCAGTAGTCCCGCTTTAGCGGGGGGTGGGGAGACCCAGTACTTC.

This chain joins TRBV12-3 or TRBV12-4 and TRBJ2-1; D not certain. Deletions cut 10 bases from V and 11 bases from J, with 15 bases between. The CDR3 runs 11 residues. CDR3 DNA: TGTGCCACCGCCACTGGACCAAAGCAGTTCTTC. It is translated as CATATGPKQFF.

V usage is TRBV7-6 and J usage is TRBJ1-4; D not certain. The CDR3 sequence is 16 residues long. Germline-derived CDR1 and CDR2 are SGHVS and FNYEAQ. V dropped 5 bases and J dropped 3 bases, with 16 bases sitting between them. The CDR3 DNA follows: TGTGCCAGCAGCCACACGCTTGGGGTATCTAATGAAAAACTGTTTTTT. Translated, it gives CASSHTLGVSNEKLFF. The full variable domain, with the rest looked up from reference TRBV7-6 and TRBJ1-4, is GAGVSQSPRYKVTKRGQDVALRCDPISGHVSLYWYRQALGQGPEFLTYFNYEAQQDKSGLPNDRFSAERPEGSISTLTIQRTEQRDSAMYRCASSHTLGVSNEKLFFGSGTQLSVL.

The V gene is TRBV6-2 or TRBV6-3, the J gene TRBJ1-4; TRBD1 is a possible D gene (6 bases). Germline CDR1 reads MNHEY; CDR2 reads SVGEGT. The CDR3 has 14 residues. Trimming removed 5 bases at V and 5 bases at J, with 12 bases between. This chain's CDR3 is CASSVSGQNEKLFF. Written as DNA, the CDR3 is TGTGCCAGCAGTGTGTCCGGACAGAATGAAAAACTGTTTTTT.

The chain recombines TRBV5-1 with TRBJ1-1, with D hard to call. Between the trimmed V and J ends, which lost 4 bases and 4 bases, there was a span of 14 bases. The CDR3 covers 14 residues. Germline loops: CDR1 SGHRS, CDR2 YFSETQ. The DNA for the CDR3 is TGCGCCAGCAGCCCCTGGATGTCATCCACTGAAGCTTTCTTT. This translates into CASSPWMSSTEAFF.

The CDR3 region is CASSVGGPQHF. The CDR3 bases are TGTGCCAGCAGTGTAGGTGGGCCCCAGCATTTT. The V gene is TRBV2, the J gene TRBJ1-5; D is ambiguous. Germline CDR1 is SNHLY and CDR2 is FYNNEI. The CDR3 is made up of 11 amino acids. The V and J ends lost 4 bases and 9 bases respectively, with 7 bases between them. Full variable domain (missing parts from reference TRBV2 and TRBJ1-5): EPEVTQTPSHQVTQMGQEVILRCVPISNHLYFYWYRQILGQKVEFLVSFYNNEISEKSEIFDDQFSVERPDGSNFTLKIRSTKLEDSAMYFCASSVGGPQHFGDGTRLSIL.

The V and J genes are TRBV6-5 and TRBJ1-6, with D perhaps TRBD1 (6 bases). Germline-derived CDR1 and CDR2 are MNHEY and SVGAGI. Trimming took 6 bases from V and 6 from J, leaving 12 bases between them. This CDR3 has 14 amino acids. The CDR3 nucleotides are TGTGCCAGCAGCACCGGACAGCGTAATTCACCCCTCCACTTT. Translating it yields CASSTGQRNSPLHF.

The chain combines TRBV7-2 with TRBJ1-6, with D unresolved. Germline CDR1 SGHTA, CDR2 FQGNSA. The length of the CDR3 is 14 residues. The ends were cut back, 1 base at V and 7 bases at J, with 8 bases in the middle. The CDR3 nucleotides are TGTGCCAGCAGCTTAGTTCGAGTGAATTCACCCCTCCACTTT. Protein: CASSLVRVNSPLHF.

The rearrangement joins TRBV25-1 to TRBJ1-6; D unresolved. From germline, CDR1 is MGHDK and CDR2 SYGVNS. Trimming cost V 5 bases and J 5 bases, with 7 bases left between them. The CDR3 is 13 amino acids. The CDR3 sequence is CASSTQDNSPLHF. The DNA for the CDR3 is TGTGCCAGCAGTACCCAGGATAATTCACCCCTCCACTTT.

V and J are TRBV7-9 and TRBJ1-3, with D possibly matching TRBD1 (5 bases). The germline gives CDR1 SEHNR, CDR2 FQNEAQ (reference sequence). Trimming shortened V by 5 bases and J by 8 bases, and 19 bases separated the two germline ends. This CDR3 is 15 amino acids long. This CDR3 reads CASSPYRFSADTIYF. The CDR3 DNA is TGTGCCAGCAGCCCGTACAGGTTTTCGGCGGACACCATATATTTT.

The chain has TRBV7-9 and TRBJ1-5, with D uncertain. The germline gives CDR1 SEHNR, CDR2 FQNEAQ (reference sequence). The CDR3 has 14 residues. The germline V and J ends were trimmed by 4 bases and 3 bases, with 10 bases remaining between them. CDR3 protein: CASSSPGPNQPQHF. The DNA of the CDR3 is TGTGCCAGCAGCTCCCCAGGACCCAATCAGCCCCAGCATTTT.